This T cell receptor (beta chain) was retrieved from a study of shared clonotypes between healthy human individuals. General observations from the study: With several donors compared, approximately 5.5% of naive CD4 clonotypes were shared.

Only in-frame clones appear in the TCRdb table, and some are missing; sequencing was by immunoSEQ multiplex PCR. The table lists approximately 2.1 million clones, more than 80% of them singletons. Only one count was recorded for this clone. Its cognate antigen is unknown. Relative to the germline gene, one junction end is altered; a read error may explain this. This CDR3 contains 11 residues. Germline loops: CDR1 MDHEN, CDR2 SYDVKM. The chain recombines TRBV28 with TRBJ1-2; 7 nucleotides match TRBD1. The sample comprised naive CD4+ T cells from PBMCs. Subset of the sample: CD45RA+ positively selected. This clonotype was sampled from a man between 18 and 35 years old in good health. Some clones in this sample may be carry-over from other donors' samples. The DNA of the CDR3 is TGTGCCAGCAGTCAGGGACAGAGACGGTCCTTC. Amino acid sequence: CASSQGQRRSF.